This T cell receptor beta chain was observed in a study of STAT5B mutations in CD4+ large granular lymphocyte leukemia. General study results and limits: No patients shared main leukemic clonotypes, though less than 30% appeared at low frequency elsewhere. Compared with healthy controls (2/35), patient top clones favored TRBV06 (8/27).

A note on this clone: The antigen is not known.

Deletions cut 0 bases from V and 5 bases from J, with 16 bases between. Germline V gene data show CDR1 as SGHRS and CDR2 as YFSETQ. The CDR3 loop spans 16 amino acids. Sequencing was at survey level. Sequencing used immunoSEQ multiplex PCR; TCRdb keeps in-frame clones, though not all of them. The sample holds tens of thousands of clones, 75% to 85% seen once. Control samples were healthy donors' buffy coats. The sequence was obtained from a human donor in good health. This rearrangement joins TRBV5-1 to TRBJ2-3; weak D call: TRBD2 (6 bases). Material: CD4+ T cells from blood buffy coats. The CDR3 nucleotides read TGCGCCAGCAGCTTGGCCAAGCGGGCCGCAGTAGATACGCAGTATTTT. Amino acid sequence: CASSLAKRAAVDTQYF.